The T cell receptor beta chain described here comes from a study of OX40 agonist ivuxolimab in advanced cancers. The CDR3 runs to 16 residues. CDR1 and CDR2 from the germline V gene are SGDLS and YYNGEE. The V gene end was trimmed by 0 bases and the J gene end by 2 bases; junction bases not matched to a gene: 5. Sequenced by immunoSEQ multiplex PCR; TCRdb stores in-frame clones only, minus some. The table includes roughly 64,000 clones, around 83% detected once. The V gene is TRBV9, the J gene TRBJ2-7; 10 bases match TRBD2. Sequenced here: CD4+ or CD8+ T cells sorted from blood, sampled in a trial of the OX40 agonist ivuxolimab. The receptor was derived from an adult with an advanced solid tumor such as melanoma, head and neck, liver or kidney cancer. The CDR3 bases are TGTGCCAGCAGCGTAGGGAGCGGGGGGGACACCTACGAGCAGTACTTC. Its translation is CASSVGSGGDTYEQYF.